These 3 T cell receptor beta chains share one sample of origin, sequenced in a study of T-cell reconstitution after alpha-beta-depleted transplantation in children (dated by TCRdb to 2016 to 2018). The time point label on this specimen signifies: day 60 (about 2 months) after transplantation. What this sample's treatment or condition label stands for: allogeneic hematopoietic cell transplantation with graft depleted of TCRalphabeta T cells and CD19 B cells. Libraries were prepared through PCR. Sequenced using an Illumina HiSeq 2500. TCR library preparation used molecular barcoding, with unique molecular identifiers applied to normalize quantification of the TCRbeta repertoire. In TCRdb, the public reads were trimmed at Q25 with fastp and aligned with MiXCR, with productive beta chains retained. A single entry per CDR3 protein holds the most common genes and DNA from its merged rows. A total of 45,000 to 55,000 distinct CDR3 sequences appear in this sample, roughly 8.7% of them only once. The ten top clones hold 27% of the sample.

The sequenced sample was PBMCs, mostly from graft donor cells, obtained 60 days after TCRalphabeta/CD19-depleted stem cell transplant. The receptors derive from a male patient between 2 and 10 years old who had a stem cell transplant for chronic granulomatous disease, so the T cells may come from the graft donor.

This clonotype has at least ten counts. The V gene is TRBV4-3, the J gene TRBJ1-1, with a tentative D call TRBD1 (6 bases). Trimming left V 0 bases short and J 13 bases short, with 15 bases between. Germline V lookup: CDR1 LGHNA, CDR2 YSLEER. This CDR3 is 13 amino acids long. The CDR3 coding sequence is TGCGCCAGCAGCCAAGATATGGGGGCAGACGTTTTCTTT. Translating gives CASSQDMGADVFF.

This clonotype was counted at least ten times. CDR3 coding DNA: TGCAGTGCTAGAGTGCGAATCCCCGGGACAGGGTTAGCAGAGACCCAGTACTTC. Protein product: CSARVRIPGTGLAETQYF. The chain uses TRBV20-1 and TRBJ2-5, with 9 bases that match TRBD1. Per the germline V gene, CDR1 is DFQATT and CDR2 is SNEGSKA (reference sequence). The trim removed 1 base at V and 4 bases at J, leaving 16 bases unmatched. This CDR3 has 18 residues.

This clonotype was counted ten times or more. The gene calls are TRBV20-1 and TRBJ2-7; D is unresolved. This CDR3 region has 14 residues. Germline-derived CDR1 and CDR2 are DFQATT and SNEGSKA (reference sequence). Trimming pared 6 bases from V and 3 bases from J, leaving 18 bases between. The CDR3 loop reads CSAQAGQRRYEQYF. The DNA of the CDR3 is TGCAGTGCCCAGGCTGGGCAGCGACGCTACGAGCAGTACTTC.